Here is one T cell receptor (beta chain) with its context. This entry belongs to a study of PD-L1 blockade in urothelial cancer. Data came from immunoSEQ multiplex PCR; TCRdb stores just in-frame clones and leaves some out. The table has roughly 45,000 clones, 87% seen once; the top ten hold less than 8%. CDR3 length: 15 amino acids. Trimming shortened V by 0 bases and J by 2 bases, and 14 bases separated the two germline ends. CDR1 and CDR2 from the germline V gene are GTSNPN and SVGIG (reference sequence). This chain connects TRBV30 to TRBJ2-7; D possibly corresponds to TRBD1 (5 bases). The receptor was isolated from a man aged 60 to 75 with urothelial cancer. This sample comprised PBMCs, obtained around atezolizumab (anti-PD-L1) treatment. The CDR3: CAWSVPKGIPYEQYF. In nucleotides, the CDR3 is TGTGCCTGGAGTGTACCTAAGGGGATACCCTACGAGCAGTACTTC. The full variable domain, completed using reference TRBV30 and TRBJ2-7, is SQTIHQWPATLVQPVGSPLSLECTVEGTSNPNLYWYRQAAGRGLQLLFYSVGIGQISSEVPQNLSASRPQDRQFILSSKKLLLSDSGFYLCAWSVPKGIPYEQYFGPGTRLTVT.